One sample yielded the 2 T cell receptor beta chains listed below, sequenced in a study of CD8 T cells in ankylosing spondylitis. One entry per CDR3 protein results from TCRdb running MiXCR on the 5' RACE reads. The sample records 300,000 to 350,000 distinct CDR3 sequences, approximately 14% being singletons. Specimen: blood, either unsorted or a sorted T cell fraction (not recorded which). The source is a male donor with ankylosing spondylitis or in good health (not recorded which).

This clonotype was seen just once. CDR3 nucleotide sequence: TGTGCCAGCAGCCAAGACCCAACACCTAGCACAGATACGCAGTATTTT. This encodes CASSQDPTPSTDTQYF. This rearrangement joins TRBV3-1 to TRBJ2-3; D gene unclear. Between the trimmed V and J ends, which lost 0 bases and 0 bases, there was a span of 10 bases. The CDR3 is 16 residues long. CDR1 LGHDT and CDR2 YNNKEL come from the germline V gene (reference sequence).

This clonotype came up a few times. The V and J genes are TRBV11-1 and TRBJ2-1, with 7 bases aligning to TRBD2. There are 15 residues in the CDR3. The germline V gene has CDR1 SGHAT and CDR2 FQDESV (reference sequence). J gave up 2 bases and V 5 bases, and 6 bases lay outside the gene matches. CDR3 residues: CASSRTSDTYNEQFF. CDR3 nucleotide sequence: TGTGCCAGCAGCCGAACTAGCGACACCTACAATGAGCAGTTCTTC.